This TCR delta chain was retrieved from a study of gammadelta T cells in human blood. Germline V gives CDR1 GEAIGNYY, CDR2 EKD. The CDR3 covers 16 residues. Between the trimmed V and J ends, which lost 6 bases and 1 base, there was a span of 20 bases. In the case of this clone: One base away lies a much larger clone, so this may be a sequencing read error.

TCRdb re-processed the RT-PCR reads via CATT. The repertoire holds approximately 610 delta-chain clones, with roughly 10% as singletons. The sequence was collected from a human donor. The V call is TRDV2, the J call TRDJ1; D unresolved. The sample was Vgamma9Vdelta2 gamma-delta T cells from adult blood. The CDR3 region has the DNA TGTGCCTGTTTTCCAATTGAACACCTCAGCACCGATAAACTCATCTTT. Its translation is CACFPIEHLSTDKLIF.